Sequencing of this T cell receptor beta chain was carried out in a study of cytomegalovirus exposure and HLA in healthy donors (dated by TCRdb to 2016 to 2017). About the study as a whole: The 666 repertoires of the first cohort and the roughly 120 validation repertoires were produced on the same platform, according to a later analysis. In addition to the first cohort of roughly 670 subjects, a separate validation cohort of about 120 different subjects was used. The study aimed to test whether signatures of past pathogen exposure could be identified by cataloging public T cell receptors. To predict cytomegalovirus infection status, the study combined high-throughput TCR immunosequencing, statistical association of individual TCRs with disease status, and machine learning. Findings and caveats that apply to the study as a whole: A few of the identified cytomegalovirus-associated TCR beta chains were confirmed in vitro to be specific for cytomegalovirus antigens. Across donors, most TCR sequences were observed very rarely, whereas some public TCRs were present in many individuals. The validation cohort had no HLA typing available for a later analysis, so co-occurrence within that cohort was assessed over all 130 or so repertoires. Subsequent analysis determined that TCRs grouped into clusters in the first cohort also showed a tendency toward co-occurrence across the approximately 110 validation repertoires, and approximately 94% of cluster scores exceeded 0. The study gave a list of 150 to 200 TCR beta chains associated with cytomegalovirus. The authors suggested that the approach could potentially be generalized to other disease states and immunological phenotypes. The classifier was reported to diagnose cytomegalovirus status with high specificity and sensitivity in both the original and validation cohorts.

The library was produced with the immunoSEQ multiplex PCR assay. The study's processing was this. A statistical classification framework was built for diagnosing cytomegalovirus status from the catalog of TCR beta chain sequences. The table comes from immuneACCESS by way of TCRdb, which keeps in-frame sequences with V and J called. Part of the clones is missing from these tables; in studies checked, under half for an unresolved V gene and the rest for unknown reasons. V, J and clone size reflect that table, while D and trimming were determined from the DNA. In all, the sample holds 100,000 to 150,000 clones, and just under 95% of those were seen once. More than 0.9% of the sample belongs to the ten largest clones. Donors formed part of the validation cohort, which comprised over a hundred subjects and was distinct from the first cohort of under 800 subjects. V gives up 0 bases and J gives up 4 bases, and the segment between their germline ends measures 12 bases. Spanning cysteine to phenylalanine, the CDR3 consists of 15 amino acids. Only the CDR3 region is kept as DNA, spanning 45 bases read in frame from base 1. Reading the germline V gene gives CDR1 KGHSH and CDR2 LQKENI.

For this clone: The antigen this receptor binds is unknown. It has no much larger one-base neighbor in the sample; base qualities were not kept.

This sequence was found in a woman between 18 and 29 years old in good health and CMV-seronegative. The material sequenced was PBMCs. The sequence is built from TRBV18 and TRBJ2-5; a tentative D match to TRBD2 spans 6 bases. The nucleotide sequence reads as follows: TGTGCCAGCTCACCACCGGTGGACTATGGAGAGACCCAGTACTTC. It translates as CASSPPVDYGETQYF.